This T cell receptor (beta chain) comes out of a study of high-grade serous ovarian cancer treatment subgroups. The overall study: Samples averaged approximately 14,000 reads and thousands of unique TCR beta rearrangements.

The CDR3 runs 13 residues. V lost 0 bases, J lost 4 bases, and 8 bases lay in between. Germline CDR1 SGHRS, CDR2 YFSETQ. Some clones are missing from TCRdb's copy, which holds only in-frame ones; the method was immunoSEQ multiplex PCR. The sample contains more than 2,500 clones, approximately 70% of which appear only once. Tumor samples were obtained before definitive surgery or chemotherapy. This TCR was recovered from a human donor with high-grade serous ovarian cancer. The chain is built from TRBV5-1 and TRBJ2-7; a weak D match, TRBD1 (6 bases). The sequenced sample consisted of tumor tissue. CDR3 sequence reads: CASSLGGQYEQYF. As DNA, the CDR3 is TGCGCCAGCAGCTTGGGGGGGCAATACGAGCAGTACTTC.